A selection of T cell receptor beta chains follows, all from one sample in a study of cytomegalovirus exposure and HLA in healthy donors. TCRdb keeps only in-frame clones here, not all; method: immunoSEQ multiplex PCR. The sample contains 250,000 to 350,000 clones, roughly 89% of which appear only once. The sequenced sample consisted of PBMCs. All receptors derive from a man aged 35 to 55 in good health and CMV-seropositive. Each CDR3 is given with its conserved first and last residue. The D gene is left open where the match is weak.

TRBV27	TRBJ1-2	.	CASSLEGAYGYTF	TGTGCCAGCAGTTTAGAAGGGGCCTATGGCTACACCTTC
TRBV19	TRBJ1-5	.	CASQTGGNQPQHF	TGTGCCAGCCAGACAGGAGGCAATCAGCCCCAGCATTTT
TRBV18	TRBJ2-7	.	CASSPRGSYEQYF	TGTGCCAGCTCACCTCGAGGGTCCTACGAGCAGTACTTC
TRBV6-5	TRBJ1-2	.	CASSRTASYGYTF	TGTGCCAGCAGTCGGACAGCTTCCTATGGCTACACCTTC
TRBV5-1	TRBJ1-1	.	CASSRTQNTEAFF	TGCGCCAGCAGCCGTACACAGAACACTGAAGCTTTCTTT
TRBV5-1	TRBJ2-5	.	CASTPRQGETQYF	TGCGCCAGCACCCCGCGGCAGGGGGAGACCCAGTACTTC
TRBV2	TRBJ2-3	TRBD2	CASSDGSGTSDTQYF	TGTGCCAGCAGTGATGGTAGCGGGACCTCAGATACGCAGTATTTT
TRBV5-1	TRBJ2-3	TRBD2	CASSSRGGITDTQYF	TGCGCCAGCAGCTCCCGGGGAGGGATCACAGATACGCAGTATTTT
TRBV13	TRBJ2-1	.	CASSSYDFYNEQFF	TGTGCCAGCTCTTCCTACGACTTTTACAATGAGCAGTTCTTC
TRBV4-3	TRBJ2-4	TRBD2	CASSQREANWGGIQYF	TGCGCCAGCAGCCAAAGGGAGGCCAACTGGGGGGGCATTCAGTACTTC
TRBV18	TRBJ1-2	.	CASSPRVGANYGYTF	TGTGCCAGCTCGCCCCGGGTAGGGGCTAACTATGGCTACACCTTC
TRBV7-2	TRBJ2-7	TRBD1	CASSRGGTGKYEQYF	TGTGCCAGCAGCAGGGGCGGGACAGGGAAATACGAGCAGTACTTC
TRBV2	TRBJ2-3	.	CASSEIMAPATDTQYF	TGTGCCAGCAGTGAGATCATGGCCCCTGCCACAGATACGCAGTATTTT
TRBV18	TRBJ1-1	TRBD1	CASSLGQGNTEAFF	TGTGCCAGCTCACTTGGACAGGGGAACACTGAAGCTTTCTTT
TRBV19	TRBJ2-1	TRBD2	CASTLLAGQNNEQFF	TGTGCCAGTACCCTACTAGCGGGACAGAACAATGAGCAGTTCTTC
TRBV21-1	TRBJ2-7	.	CASSKIKYRGLSYEQYF	TGTGCCAGCAGCAAAATAAAGTATCGAGGTTTGTCCTACGAGCAGTACTTC
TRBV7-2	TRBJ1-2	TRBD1	CASSLGGTDYGYTF	TGTGCCAGCAGCTTAGGCGGGACAGACTATGGCTACACCTTC
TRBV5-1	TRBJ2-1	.	CASSPNGQGEQFF	TGCGCCAGCAGCCCCAACGGACAAGGTGAGCAGTTCTTC
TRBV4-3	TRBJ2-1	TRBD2	CASSQDVSGREFF	TGCGCCAGCAGCCAAGATGTCAGCGGGAGGGAGTTCTTC
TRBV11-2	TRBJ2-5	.	CASSLVGGETQYF	TGTGCCAGCAGCTTAGTAGGGGGAGAGACCCAGTACTTC
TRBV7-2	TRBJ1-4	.	CASSPGTRGSEKLFF	TGTGCCAGCAGCCCCGGGACCAGGGGTAGTGAAAAACTGTTTTTT
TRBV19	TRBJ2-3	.	CASSIGGRATDTQYF	TGTGCCAGTAGTATAGGGGGCAGGGCAACAGATACGCAGTATTTT